These 10 T cell receptor beta chains originate from one sample sequenced in a study of shared clonotypes between healthy human individuals. Using immunoSEQ multiplex PCR, the repertoire was profiled, and TCRdb retains in-frame clones only, with some absent. This sample carries about 1.5 million clones, approximately 97% of them seen once, and the ten largest clones take over 1%. The specimen was naive CD4+ T cells sorted from blood. Described subset: CD45RA+ positively selected. Every receptor here comes from a young man in good health.

J is TRBJ2-5 and V is TRBV18; D possibly uses TRBD1 or TRBD2 (5 bases each). V was cut by 2 bases and J by 5 bases, with 12 bases left in between. There are 14 residues in the CDR3. Germline CDR1 KGHSH, CDR2 LQKENI. CDR3 protein: CASSPSGPGETQYF. The CDR3, as DNA: TGTGCCAGCTCACCATCGGGACCGGGTGAGACCCAGTACTTC.

This clone was observed a single time. The chain combines TRBV28 with TRBJ2-7; TRBD2 matches 7 bases. The CDR3 covers 18 residues. J was trimmed by 3 bases and V by 3 bases; bases with no gene match: 17. Germline V gene sequence: CDR1 MDHEN, CDR2 SYDVKM. CDR3 DNA sequence: TGTGCCAGCAGTTTTCTACCCGGGAGGCGGGAGAACCTCTACGAGCAGTACTTC. Protein: CASSFLPGRRENLYEQYF.

Written as DNA, the CDR3 is TGTGCCAGCAGCTTAACGGGCTGGTTTAGCACAGATACGCAGTATTTT. This codes for CASSLTGWFSTDTQYF. The chain uses TRBV11-2 and TRBJ2-3, with D uncertain. From germline, CDR1 is SGHAT and CDR2 FQNNGV. The CDR3 sequence is 16 residues long. Trimming took off 2 bases at V and 0 bases at J, with 12 bases between the two ends.

The CDR3 DNA sequence: TGTGCCAGCAGCTTGGACAGGGAACACGAGCAGTACTTC. Its protein is CASSLDREHEQYF. The chain links TRBV11-3 to TRBJ2-7; 8 nucleotides align to TRBD1. The ends lost 3 bases at V and 5 bases at J; junction bases unmatched: 3. Germline lookup yields CDR1 SGHNT and CDR2 YENEEA. This CDR3 contains 13 residues.

J is TRBJ1-5 and V is TRBV6-5; perhaps TRBD1 as D (6 bases). Trimming stripped 6 bases from V and 1 base from J, with 10 bases between. The CDR3 spans 14 residues. Germline assignment: CDR1 MNHEY and CDR2 SVGAGI. In DNA, the CDR3 is TGTGCCAGCAGCACGGACAGCAGCAATCAGCCCCAGCATTTT. This gives the protein CASSTDSSNQPQHF.

As regards this clone: Other DNA sequences from this sample encode an identical CDR3 as well. The chain links TRBV29-1 to TRBJ2-3; a weak D match, TRBD1 (6 bases). The length of the CDR3 is 14 residues. Looked up from germline, CDR1 is SQVTM and CDR2 is ANQGSEA. Trimming cost V 3 bases and J 3 bases, with 13 bases left between them. The CDR3 loop is CSVERGRGTDTQYF. The CDR3 DNA follows: TGCAGCGTTGAGAGGGGAAGGGGGACAGATACGCAGTATTTT.

The chain joins TRBV11-2 to TRBJ1-4, with D perhaps matching TRBD1 (6 bases). The V gene's germline CDR1 is SGHAT and CDR2 FQNNGV. Trimming shortened V by 5 bases and J by 5 bases, and 15 bases separated the two germline ends. The CDR3 has 15 amino acids. The CDR3 sequence is CASSPVGGANEKLFF. As DNA, the CDR3 is TGTGCCAGCAGCCCGGTTGGGGGGGCAAATGAAAAACTGTTTTTT.

CDR3 amino acids: CASSSGILSGNTIYF. DNA of the CDR3: TGTGCCAGCAGCTCCGGGATCCTCTCTGGAAACACCATATATTTT. The chain combines TRBV27 with TRBJ1-3; D uncertain. Germline CDR1 MNHEY, CDR2 SMNVEV (reference sequence). V was shortened by 6 bases and J by 0 bases, with 12 bases between the two germline ends. CDR3 size: 15 residues.

The chain combines TRBV5-1 with TRBJ1-4; D not resolved. V lost 3 bases and J 8 bases, leaving 17 bases between the germline ends. The V gene's germline CDR1 is SGHRS and CDR2 YFSETQ. The CDR3 covers 15 residues. The CDR3 nucleotides read TGCGCCAGCAGCTCCGACGATCGACGCGGGGAAAAACTGTTTTTT. Its translation: CASSSDDRRGEKLFF.

The rearrangement uses TRBV15 and TRBJ2-7; D possibly corresponds to TRBD2 (5 bases). Trimming pared 0 bases from V and 5 bases from J, leaving 17 bases between. Germline V lookup: CDR1 LNHNV, CDR2 YYDKDF (reference sequence). The CDR3 consists of 16 residues. The CDR3 loop reads CATSRDRGQVFNEQYF. The DNA for the CDR3 is TGTGCCACCAGCAGAGATCGCGGGCAGGTTTTCAACGAGCAGTACTTC.